This T cell receptor beta chain is from a study of CD8 T cells in ankylosing spondylitis. Trimming removed 7 bases from V and 5 bases from J, with 16 bases in between. CDR3 length: 14 residues. In germline, CDR1 is MDHEN, CDR2 SYDVKM. A note on this clonotype: Its antigen is not known.

The study's findings and limits: There was a TCR beta motif, made of roughly eight highly homologous variants, that appeared characteristic of ankylosing spondylitis blood.

TCRdb itself ran the 5' RACE reads through MiXCR, one entry per CDR3 protein. Found here are about 150,000 distinct CDR3 sequences, more than 40% of them singletons; the top ten hold 13% to 15%. The rearrangement joins TRBV28 to TRBJ2-3, with D perhaps TRBD2 (6 bases). The sequence was obtained from a male donor with ankylosing spondylitis. The sample was synovial fluid, either unsorted or a sorted T cell fraction (not recorded which). The CDR3 coding sequence is TGTGCCAGCACCCCTGGGCAGGGAGGAGATACGCAGTATTTT. This sequence encodes CASTPGQGGDTQYF.